Below, 31 T cell receptor beta chains from the same sample are listed, as sequenced in a study of T cells in Graves' hyperthyroidism and ophthalmopathy. TCR beta CDR3 regions were amplified from RNA. The study used the HTBI primer set for a first-round RT-PCR of the TCR CDR3. TCRdb reanalysed the multiplex PCR reads using MiXCR and keeps one entry per CDR3 protein. There are some 700,000 distinct CDR3 sequences in the sample; roughly a sixth occur only once, and around 15% lies in the top ten. The sequencing input was blood. Receptors were obtained from a man aged 45-65 years with Graves' hyperthyroidism.

The chain joins TRBV11-2 to TRBJ1-2; TRBD1 is a possible D gene (5 bases). Germline loops: CDR1 SGHAT, CDR2 FQNNGV. This CDR3 contains 9 residues. In nucleotides, the CDR3 is TGTGTGGGGGGGAAGGGCTACACCTTC. It encodes CVGGKGYTF. Based on the CDR3 plus reference TRBV11-2 and TRBJ1-2, the full variable domain is EAGVAQSPRYKIIEKRQSVAFWCNPISGHATLYWYQQILGQGPKLLIQFQNNGVVDDSQLPKDRFSAERLKGVDSTLKIQPAKLEDSAVYLCVGGKGYTFGSGTRLTVV.

This clonotype was counted many times. Written as DNA, the CDR3 is TGTGCCAGCAGGCCGGGACTATCGAATGAAAAACTGTTTTTT. This gives the protein CASRPGLSNEKLFF. J is TRBJ1-4 and V is TRBV6-1, with a possible D match to TRBD1 (5 bases). From germline, CDR1 is MNHNS and CDR2 SASEGT. This CDR3 spans 14 amino acids. V dropped 6 bases and J dropped 5 bases, with 13 bases sitting between them.

The V and J genes are TRBV3-1 and TRBJ1-4; D is undetermined. Trimming left V 0 bases short and J 4 bases short, with 9 bases between. Germline-derived CDR1 and CDR2 are LGHDT and YNNKEL (reference sequence). The CDR3 spans 15 residues. The CDR3 DNA is TGTGCCAGCAGCCAAGAAGGCTGGGGTAATGAAAAACTGTTTTTT. The encoded protein is CASSQEGWGNEKLFF.

Worth noting for this clonotype: This could be a read error, since a much larger clone is one nucleotide away. The V call is TRBV2, the J call TRBJ2-7, with TRBD1 as a possible D gene (5 bases). CDR3 length equals 14 residues. Germline V lookup: CDR1 SNHLY, CDR2 FYNNEI. V was pared by 6 bases and J by 5 bases, with 17 bases between. The CDR3 here is CASRNSQGMNEQYF. DNA of the CDR3: TGTGCCAGCAGGAATTCCCAGGGAATGAACGAGCAGTACTTC.

CDR3 residues: CASSQVRGRVSNEQFF. As DNA, the CDR3 is TGTGCCAGCAGCCAAGTTCGCGGGAGGGTAAGCAATGAGCAGTTCTTC. This sequence joins TRBV3-1 and TRBJ2-1, with 9 bases that match TRBD2. Germline V gene sequence: CDR1 LGHDT, CDR2 YNNKEL (reference sequence). The CDR3 loop spans 16 amino acids. The V gene end was trimmed by 1 base and the J gene end by 6 bases; junction bases not matched to a gene: 7.

This clonotype was observed at least ten times. The chain has TRBV7-3 and TRBJ2-5; TRBD1 or TRBD2 may be the D gene (5 bases each). V dropped 5 bases and J dropped 2 bases, with 18 bases sitting between them. This CDR3 has 16 residues. CDR1 and CDR2 from the germline V gene are SGHTA and FQGTGA. In DNA form, the CDR3 reads TGTGCCAGCAGCCCGGACGGGACGGAGGATCAAGAGACCCAGTACTTC. Its translation is CASSPDGTEDQETQYF.

This chain joins TRBV20-1 and TRBJ2-1; the match to TRBD1 covers 7 bases. Germline V gene data show CDR1 as DFQATT and CDR2 as SNEGSKA (reference sequence). With 6 bases clipped from V and 6 bases from J, the junction kept 11 bases outside the gene matches. This CDR3 is 14 amino acids long. The CDR3 sequence is CSATRQGVFNEQFF. CDR3 coding DNA: TGCAGTGCCACTAGACAGGGCGTGTTCAATGAGCAGTTCTTC.

The chain links TRBV29-1 to TRBJ2-5; D gene ambiguous. This CDR3 is built from 13 residues. CDR1 and CDR2 (germline): SQVTM, ANQGSEA. The germline V and J ends were trimmed by 2 bases and 4 bases, with 11 bases remaining between them. This CDR3 is CSVEHARGETQYF. Here the CDR3 DNA reads TGCAGCGTTGAACACGCGAGAGGAGAGACCCAGTACTTC. Using reference TRBV29-1 and TRBJ2-5 for the parts outside the CDR3, the full variable domain is SAVISQKPSRDICQRGTSLTIQCQVDSQVTMMFWYRQQPGQSLTLIATANQGSEATYESGFVIDKFPISRPNLTFSTLTVSNMSPEDSSIYLCSVEHARGETQYFGPGTRLLVL.

The chain couples TRBV25-1 to TRBJ2-7; TRBD1 aligns across 9 bases. The CDR3 covers 16 residues. Trimming cost V 4 bases and J 3 bases; bases outside gene matches: 10. Germline CDR1 is MGHDK and CDR2 is SYGVNS. In nucleotides, the CDR3 is TGTGCCAGCAGTGTCTGGACGACAGGGGGTCGCTACGAGCAGTACTTC. It is translated as CASSVWTTGGRYEQYF.

This clonotype was counted at least ten times. The rearrangement links TRBV30 to TRBJ2-7; TRBD1 matches at 7 bases. The CDR3 extends over 12 amino acids. Unmatched junction bases numbered 2, after V lost 3 bases and J lost 3 bases. Germline assignment: CDR1 GTSNPN and CDR2 SVGIG (reference sequence). The CDR3, as DNA: TGTGCCTGGAGGCGACAGGGCTACGAGCAGTACTTC. Its protein product is CAWRRQGYEQYF.

The chain recombines TRBV5-1 with TRBJ2-2, with unresolved D. Per the germline V gene, CDR1 is SGHRS and CDR2 is YFSETQ. V gave up 6 bases and J gave up 0 bases, with 12 bases separating them. The CDR3 extends over 15 amino acids. CDR3 in DNA: TGCGCCAGCAAGCTTATAACCGCGAACACCGGGGAGCTGTTTTTT. This translates into CASKLITANTGELFF.

V gene TRBV29-1 combines with J gene TRBJ2-3; 11 bases are a match to TRBD2. There are 16 residues in the CDR3. Trimming at V came to 0 bases and at J to 6 bases, leaving 8 bases not matched to a gene. CDR1 and CDR2 from the germline V gene are SQVTM and ANQGSEA. In nucleotides, the CDR3 is TGCAGCGTTGAAGATATAACTAGCGGGGGTCTGGATACGCAGTATTTT. This sequence encodes CSVEDITSGGLDTQYF.

This clonotype has just a few counts. The chain carries TRBV5-1 and TRBJ2-3, with 8 bases lining up with TRBD2. Trimming removed 4 bases from V and 2 bases from J; junction bases left unmatched: 9. CDR1 is SGHRS, CDR2 YFSETQ, per germline. This CDR3 is built from 16 residues. The CDR3 coding sequence is TGCGCCAGCAGCGGAGGGCTAGCGGGCTACACAGATACGCAGTATTTT. It codes for CASSGGLAGYTDTQYF.

This clonotype occurred a few times. The chain has TRBV6-6 and TRBJ1-1, with unresolved D. Germline values: CDR1 MNHNY, CDR2 SVGAGI (reference sequence). The CDR3 has 16 residues. V was trimmed by 0 bases and J by 3 bases, leaving 14 bases between them. The CDR3 DNA follows: TGTGCCAGCAGTTACTCGACCCCTGCATTTTACACTGAAGCTTTCTTT. This sequence encodes CASSYSTPAFYTEAFF.

The rearrangement uses TRBV7-9 and TRBJ2-5; TRBD2 aligns across 10 bases. CDR1 and CDR2 (germline): SEHNR, FQNEAQ (reference sequence). This CDR3 contains 15 residues. V lost 8 bases, J lost 1 base, and 7 bases stayed unmatched. CDR3 DNA sequence: TGTGCCAGCGCCGCTAGCGGGAGTCCCCAAGAGACCCAGTACTTC. Its translation is CASAASGSPQETQYF.

This clonotype was detected a few times. The rearrangement links TRBV10-3 to TRBJ2-3; D is unresolved. Germline V gene data show CDR1 as ENHRY and CDR2 as SYGVKD. Trimming took 2 bases from V and 6 from J, leaving 3 bases between them. The CDR3 length is 11 residues. The CDR3, as DNA: TGTGCCATCAGTGAGGGGGATACGCAGTATTTT. This codes for CAISEGDTQYF.

This clonotype was seen repeatedly, ten times or more. V gene TRBV7-3 combines with J gene TRBJ2-3; 10 positions agree with TRBD2. CDR3 length equals 15 residues. Germline lookup yields CDR1 SGHTA and CDR2 FQGTGA. V lost 0 bases, J lost 4 bases, and 1 base stayed unmatched. This CDR3 reads CASSLTSGRSDTQYF. CDR3 nucleotides: TGTGCCAGCAGCTTAACTAGCGGGAGGTCAGATACGCAGTATTTT.

In DNA form, the CDR3 reads TGTGCCAGCAGTTTCAGGGGTGGGGCTAATGAAAAACTGTTTTTT. Amino acid sequence: CASSFRGGANEKLFF. The chain carries TRBV12-3 or TRBV12-4 and TRBJ1-4; D is perhaps TRBD1 (6 bases). The germline V and J ends were trimmed by 3 bases and 3 bases, with 11 bases remaining between them. CDR3 length: 15 residues.

This clonotype was recorded a few times. The chain couples TRBV29-1 to TRBJ2-7; the D is unclear. CDR1 and CDR2 from the germline V gene are SQVTM and ANQGSEA. The V end lost 5 bases, the J end lost 0 bases, and 11 bases lay between the germline ends. CDR3 size: 13 residues. The CDR3 here is CSVKRESSYEQYF. CDR3 in DNA: TGCAGCGTTAAAAGGGAAAGCTCCTACGAGCAGTACTTC.

This clonotype was counted at least ten times. The J gene is TRBJ2-3, the V gene TRBV6-2 or TRBV6-3; TRBD2 aligns across 13 bases. The ends lost 7 bases at V and 5 bases at J; junction bases unmatched: 9. The CDR3 contains 16 residues. The germline CDR1 and CDR2 sequences are MNHEY and SVGEGT. The CDR3 protein is CASNFGTSGEQDTQYF. In DNA, the CDR3 is TGTGCCAGCAACTTCGGGACTAGCGGGGAACAAGATACGCAGTATTTT.

This clonotype has at least ten counts. The V and J genes are TRBV28 and TRBJ1-1, with a possible D match to TRBD1 (5 bases). The CDR3 consists of 14 residues. Germline V gives CDR1 MDHEN, CDR2 SYDVKM. Deletions cut 2 bases from V and 5 bases from J, with 12 bases between. Written as DNA, the CDR3 is TGTGCCAGCAGTTTAAGGGGAGAGAGTACTGAAGCTTTCTTT. This sequence encodes CASSLRGESTEAFF.

This clonotype showed up many times. The chain employs TRBV30 and TRBJ2-7; the D is unclear. Germline V lookup: CDR1 GTSNPN, CDR2 SVGIG (reference sequence). Trimming took 4 bases from V and 2 from J, leaving 6 bases between them. CDR3 length: 11 amino acids. CDR3: CAWTVAYEQYF. CDR3 sequence (DNA): TGTGCCTGGACGGTCGCCTACGAGCAGTACTTC.

The rearrangement links TRBV5-1 to TRBJ1-6, with 7 bases lining up with TRBD1. V lost 4 bases to trimming and J lost 10 bases; unmatched junction nucleotides: 11. In germline, CDR1 is SGHRS, CDR2 YFSETQ. CDR3 length: 15 residues. As DNA, the CDR3 is TGCGCCAGCAGCGTCGACAGGGTAGAAGGATCACCCCTCCACTTT. The encoded protein is CASSVDRVEGSPLHF.

This clonotype was recorded many times. The rearrangement links TRBV29-1 to TRBJ1-1; possible D gene TRBD1, 5 bases. Trimming took off 5 bases at V and 0 bases at J, with 10 bases between the two ends. The CDR3 spans 13 residues. Germline lookup yields CDR1 SQVTM and CDR2 ANQGSEA. CDR3 amino acids: CSVIGTVNTEAFF. The CDR3 region has the DNA TGCAGCGTTATCGGGACGGTGAACACTGAAGCTTTCTTT.

The sample holds many counts of this clonotype. The genes are TRBV2 and TRBJ1-4; D is unclear. There are 14 residues in the CDR3. CDR1 and CDR2 (germline): SNHLY, FYNNEI. The germline V and J ends were trimmed by 6 bases and 7 bases, with 15 bases remaining between them. CDR3: CASRESGPTEKLFF. DNA for the CDR3: TGTGCCAGCAGGGAGTCCGGGCCAACTGAAAAACTGTTTTTT.

This clonotype showed up many times. The chain links TRBV7-9 to TRBJ2-7; tentatively, D is TRBD2 (5 bases). The CDR3 runs to 13 residues. V shed 3 bases and J shed 6 bases, with 12 bases lying between them. Germline V gene sequence: CDR1 SEHNR, CDR2 FQNEAQ (reference sequence). This CDR3 is CASSFAGMSEQYF. CDR3 nucleotide sequence: TGTGCCAGCAGCTTCGCCGGGATGAGCGAGCAGTACTTC. Complete variable domain (other parts from reference TRBV7-9 and TRBJ2-7): DTGVSQNPRHKITKRGQNVTFRCDPISEHNRLYWYRQTLGQGPEFLTYFQNEAQLEKSRLLSDRFSAERPKGSFSTLEIQRTEQGDSAMYLCASSFAGMSEQYFGPGTRLTVT.

In this sample, this clonotype turned up a few times. CDR3 in DNA: TGTGCCAGCAGCCAAGATCTGAGGGGGGAAGCTTTCTTT. It is translated as CASSQDLRGEAFF. The chain couples TRBV4-2 to TRBJ1-1; tentative D call: TRBD1 (6 bases). Germline values: CDR1 LGHNA, CDR2 YNFKEQ. With 0 bases removed from V and 8 bases from J, the gap between germline ends came to 10 bases. This CDR3 has 13 residues.

This clonotype was counted ten times or more. The chain employs TRBV6-1 and TRBJ1-1; D is perhaps TRBD1 (5 bases). This CDR3 contains 14 residues. Per the germline V gene, CDR1 is MNHNS and CDR2 is SASEGT. Trimming pared 7 bases from V and 1 base from J, leaving 13 bases between. CDR3 nucleotide sequence: TGTGCCAGCAAGGTCGGGGCAACGAACACTGAAGCTTTCTTT. Its protein product is CASKVGATNTEAFF.

This chain links TRBV27 with TRBJ2-3, with TRBD2 matching 10 bases. The CDR3 runs 16 residues. CDR1 and CDR2 from the germline V gene are MNHEY and SMNVEV (reference sequence). V trimming: 6 bases; J trimming: 4 bases; junction bases outside the gene matches: 10. CDR3 loop: CASSQEIAGGSDTQYF. In nucleotides, the CDR3 is TGTGCCAGCAGCCAAGAAATAGCGGGAGGCTCAGATACGCAGTATTTT.

A few counts support this clonotype. An end of the junction does not agree with germline; a read error may underlie this. V gene TRBV5-6 combines with J gene TRBJ2-7, with D tentatively TRBD2 (6 bases). Germline V gives CDR1 SGHDT, CDR2 YYEEEE. This CDR3 spans 13 amino acids. CDR3 nucleotide sequence: TGTGCCAGCTGCTTCTGGGGAGGCTACGAGCAGTACTTC. It is translated as CASCFWGGYEQYF.

This clonotype was recorded at least ten times. The J gene is TRBJ2-5, the V gene TRBV24-1; 8 bases match TRBD2. V lost 4 bases, J lost 5 bases, and 14 bases stayed unmatched. The CDR3 runs to 17 residues. Germline CDR1 reads KGHDR; CDR2 reads SFDVKD. The CDR3 sequence is CATSDLKAGVTAETQYF. CDR3 DNA: TGTGCCACCAGTGACTTGAAAGCGGGAGTGACTGCTGAGACCCAGTACTTC.